This is a list of T cell receptor beta chains from one sample in a study of CD8+CD57+ T cells in acquired aplastic anemia. TCRdb redid the calling of the reads with MiXCR, one entry per CDR3 protein. The sample lists over 250,000 distinct CDR3 sequences, 50% to 65% seen once, with roughly 1.3% in the top ten. Sequenced material: sorted CD4+, CD8+, or CD8+CD57+ T cells (not recorded which) from PBMCs. The receptors here all came from a human donor with aplastic anemia. CDR3s include the opening cysteine and the closing phenylalanine or tryptophan. A D gene is named only where the DNA matches it firmly. Expanded clones are given a class, and other clones once, few, many or no size at all.

D gene: -; clone size: few; J gene: TRBJ1-1; V gene: TRBV27; CDR3 DNA: TGTGCCAGCAGTTTTCTGCAAAAGGATCGCACTGAAGCTTTCTTT; CDR3 protein: CASSFLQKDRTEAFF
D gene: -; clone size: -; J gene: TRBJ1-6; V gene: TRBV2; CDR3 DNA: TGTGCCAGCAGTGAAGACAGGGCTGGGTCACCCCTCCACTTT; CDR3 protein: CASSEDRAGSPLHF
D gene: -; clone size: -; J gene: TRBJ1-1; V gene: TRBV29-1; CDR3 DNA: TGCAGCGTTGCTCAGGGCACTGAAGCTTTCTTT; CDR3 protein: CSVAQGTEAFF
D gene: -; clone size: -; J gene: TRBJ2-1; V gene: TRBV7-9; CDR3 DNA: TGTGCCAGCAGCCACCCAGTGAGGGGGGTCGATGAGCAGTTCTTC; CDR3 protein: CASSHPVRGVDEQFF
D gene: TRBD2; clone size: many; J gene: TRBJ2-7; V gene: TRBV19; CDR3 DNA: TGTGCCAGTAGTATAGAGGGGACTAGCGGGACGGAGCAGTACTTC; CDR3 protein: CASSIEGTSGTEQYF
D gene: TRBD1; clone size: -; J gene: TRBJ1-2; V gene: TRBV2; CDR3 DNA: TGTGCCAGCAGTTCGACAGGGGGCGAATATGGCTACACCTTC; CDR3 protein: CASSSTGGEYGYTF
D gene: -; clone size: once; J gene: TRBJ2-1; V gene: TRBV24-1; CDR3 DNA: TGTGCCACCAGTGACAGGGACTTTGTGACCTACAATGAGCAGTTCTTC; CDR3 protein: CATSDRDFVTYNEQFF
D gene: -; clone size: once; J gene: TRBJ2-2; V gene: TRBV29-1; CDR3 DNA: TGCAGCGGAGGGTGGGTGGCGTCCGGGGAGCTGTTTTTT; CDR3 protein: CSGGWVASGELFF
D gene: -; clone size: -; J gene: TRBJ2-1; V gene: TRBV6-6; CDR3 DNA: TGTGCCAGCAGTCCGGTCCCGAGCTCCTACAATGAGCAGTTCTTC; CDR3 protein: CASSPVPSSYNEQFF
D gene: -; clone size: -; J gene: TRBJ2-2; V gene: TRBV5-1; CDR3 DNA: TGCGCCAGCCATACTTCGGCCGGGGAGCTGTTTTTT; CDR3 protein: CASHTSAGELFF
D gene: TRBD1; clone size: -; J gene: TRBJ2-7; V gene: TRBV19; CDR3 DNA: TGTGCCAGTAAGATGTCCGGGACGTCAGGGGGCGAGCAGTACTTC; CDR3 protein: CASKMSGTSGGEQYF
D gene: TRBD2; clone size: once; J gene: TRBJ2-1; V gene: TRBV20-1; CDR3 DNA: TGCAGTGCTAGAAAAGAGCGGGAGAAATTAAGCTCCTACAATGGGCAGTTCTTC; CDR3 protein: CSARKEREKLSSYNGQFF
D gene: -; clone size: -; J gene: TRBJ2-1; V gene: TRBV7-9; CDR3 DNA: TGTGCCAGCAGCTTGGAACAGGGCCAGTTCTTC; CDR3 protein: CASSLEQGQFF
D gene: TRBD2; clone size: few; J gene: TRBJ2-2; V gene: TRBV2; CDR3 DNA: TGTGCCGGTAGACTAGCGATCGAAACCGGGGAGCTGTTTTTT; CDR3 protein: CAGRLAIETGELFF
D gene: TRBD1; clone size: -; J gene: TRBJ2-1; V gene: TRBV25-1; CDR3 DNA: TGTGCCAGCAGTGGGGGGACAGGGTTGTCCAATGAGCAGTTCTTC; CDR3 protein: CASSGGTGLSNEQFF
D gene: -; clone size: -; J gene: TRBJ2-3; V gene: TRBV2; CDR3 DNA: TGTGCCAGCAGAGGGCCAAAGGAGGATACGCAGTATTTT; CDR3 protein: CASRGPKEDTQYF
D gene: -; clone size: once; J gene: TRBJ2-2; V gene: TRBV7-9; CDR3 DNA: TGTGCCAGCAGCTTAGGCGGCAATCCCTACAATGAGCGGTTTTTT; CDR3 protein: CASSLGGNPYNERFF
D gene: TRBD2; clone size: -; J gene: TRBJ2-3; V gene: TRBV2; CDR3 DNA: TGTGCCAGCAGAAGCGGGGGATCAGATACGCAGTATTTT; CDR3 protein: CASRSGGSDTQYF
D gene: -; clone size: -; J gene: TRBJ1-1; V gene: TRBV14; CDR3 DNA: TGTGCCAGCAGCCAAGATCTGGGAAAAGTGAACACTGAAGCTTTCTTT; CDR3 protein: CASSQDLGKVNTEAFF
D gene: -; clone size: -; J gene: TRBJ1-1; V gene: TRBV20-1; CDR3 DNA: TGCAGTGCTTGGACTAGCGGGGGAAACACTGAAGCTTTCTTT; CDR3 protein: CSAWTSGGNTEAFF
D gene: TRBD2; clone size: -; J gene: TRBJ2-1; V gene: TRBV5-1; CDR3 DNA: TGCGCCAGCAGCCGACTTAGCGGGAGTGGGGACAATGAGCAGTTCTTC; CDR3 protein: CASSRLSGSGDNEQFF
D gene: -; clone size: -; J gene: TRBJ2-7; V gene: TRBV9; CDR3 DNA: TGTGTCAGCAGTGGCTGGGCTAGCTCCTACGAGCAGTACTTC; CDR3 protein: CVSSGWASSYEQYF
D gene: TRBD2; clone size: -; J gene: TRBJ2-1; V gene: TRBV7-9; CDR3 DNA: TGTGCCAGCAGCCCGAGGACTAGCGGGGGGAGTGAGCAGTTCTTC; CDR3 protein: CASSPRTSGGSEQFF
D gene: TRBD1; clone size: -; J gene: TRBJ1-2; V gene: TRBV7-6; CDR3 DNA: TGTGCCAGCAGCTTAGATCAGGGGGCGTACTATGGCTACACCTTC; CDR3 protein: CASSLDQGAYYGYTF
D gene: TRBD2; clone size: many; J gene: TRBJ2-1; V gene: TRBV10-2; CDR3 DNA: TGCGCCAGCAGTGAAGGGAGCGGGGTAACCTACAATGAGCAGTTCTTC; CDR3 protein: CASSEGSGVTYNEQFF
D gene: -; clone size: few; J gene: TRBJ2-5; V gene: TRBV2; CDR3 DNA: TGTGCCAGCAAACAGGGAGACCGGGAGACCCAGTACTTC; CDR3 protein: CASKQGDRETQYF
D gene: -; clone size: few; J gene: TRBJ2-5; V gene: TRBV7-3; CDR3 DNA: TGTGCCAGCAGCTCCCGGGGCGCGGAGACCCAGTACTTC; CDR3 protein: CASSSRGAETQYF
D gene: TRBD2; clone size: -; J gene: TRBJ2-7; V gene: TRBV10-2; CDR3 DNA: TGCGCCAGCAGTGGGTTTCGGACTAGCGGGGGCCGGAGCTCCTACGAGCAGTACTTC; CDR3 protein: CASSGFRTSGGRSSYEQYF
D gene: -; clone size: -; J gene: TRBJ1-3; V gene: TRBV5-4; CDR3 DNA: TGTGCCAGCAGCATTGGGTCAGGCTCTGGAAACACCTTATATTTT; CDR3 protein: CASSIGSGSGNTLYF
D gene: -; clone size: many; J gene: TRBJ2-1; V gene: TRBV11-3; CDR3 DNA: TGTGCCAGCAGCCCGGACGATAATGAGCAGTTCTTC; CDR3 protein: CASSPDDNEQFF
D gene: -; clone size: few; J gene: TRBJ2-2; V gene: TRBV7-2; CDR3 DNA: TGTGCCAGCAGCCTCCTTGTAAGCGGGGAGCTGTTTTTT; CDR3 protein: CASSLLVSGELFF
D gene: -; clone size: -; J gene: TRBJ1-4; V gene: TRBV20-1; CDR3 DNA: TGCAGTGCTAGAGATGGAGGGGCCTTCGATGAAAAACTGTTTTTT; CDR3 protein: CSARDGGAFDEKLFF
D gene: -; clone size: few; J gene: TRBJ2-7; V gene: TRBV9; CDR3 DNA: TGTGCCAGCAGCGCGCCGGGGGGCAGGGCGGGCGAGCAGTACTTC; CDR3 protein: CASSAPGGRAGEQYF
D gene: TRBD1; clone size: -; J gene: TRBJ1-1; V gene: TRBV9; CDR3 DNA: TGTGCCAGCATGGACAGGGGAGGAACTGAAGCTTTCTTT; CDR3 protein: CASMDRGGTEAFF
D gene: -; clone size: -; J gene: TRBJ2-7; V gene: TRBV29-1; CDR3 DNA: TGCAGCGTTGAAGGTCTTATAGCGGACGAGCAGTACTTC; CDR3 protein: CSVEGLIADEQYF
D gene: -; clone size: -; J gene: TRBJ2-7; V gene: TRBV5-8; CDR3 DNA: TGTGCCAGCAGCCCCCTTGGCCACTCCTACGAGCAGTACTTC; CDR3 protein: CASSPLGHSYEQYF
D gene: TRBD1; clone size: -; J gene: TRBJ1-6; V gene: TRBV11-1; CDR3 DNA: TGTGCCAGCATCCGAACCGGGACAGGTGGGAATTCACCCCTCCACTTT; CDR3 protein: CASIRTGTGGNSPLHF
D gene: TRBD2; clone size: -; J gene: TRBJ2-3; V gene: TRBV2; CDR3 DNA: TGTGCCAGCAGTGTTCGTAGCGGGGGCACAGATACGCAGTATTTT; CDR3 protein: CASSVRSGGTDTQYF
D gene: -; clone size: -; J gene: TRBJ1-2; V gene: TRBV7-9; CDR3 DNA: TGTGCCAGCAGCCCCGCGCTGGGGTATGGCTACACCTTC; CDR3 protein: CASSPALGYGYTF
D gene: TRBD2; clone size: -; J gene: TRBJ2-1; V gene: TRBV7-2; CDR3 DNA: TGTGCCAGCAGCCCCGGGACTAGCGGGCTCAATGAGCAGTTCTTC; CDR3 protein: CASSPGTSGLNEQFF
D gene: TRBD1; clone size: few; J gene: TRBJ2-3; V gene: TRBV20-1; CDR3 DNA: TGCAGTGCTAGACGTGCGGTAGTAGGGGACAGGGGCACAGATACGCAGTATTTT; CDR3 protein: CSARRAVVGDRGTDTQYF
D gene: TRBD2; clone size: many; J gene: TRBJ2-7; V gene: TRBV5-1; CDR3 DNA: TGCGCCAGCAGCCCGGGAGGCGGTTCCTACGAGCAGTACTTC; CDR3 protein: CASSPGGGSYEQYF
D gene: -; clone size: many; J gene: TRBJ2-7; V gene: TRBV7-2; CDR3 DNA: TGTGCCAGCAGCTTGACTCTACAGAGCTACGAGCAGTACTTC; CDR3 protein: CASSLTLQSYEQYF
D gene: TRBD2; clone size: many; J gene: TRBJ2-4; V gene: TRBV20-1; CDR3 DNA: TGCAGTGCTAGAGAGACTAGCGGCCGGGAGGGCATTCAGTACTTC; CDR3 protein: CSARETSGREGIQYF
D gene: -; clone size: -; J gene: TRBJ2-1; V gene: TRBV24-1; CDR3 DNA: TGTGCCACCAGTGATGTCCAGGGAATGTTGAATGAGCAGTTCTTC; CDR3 protein: CATSDVQGMLNEQFF
D gene: TRBD2; clone size: -; J gene: TRBJ2-7; V gene: TRBV2; CDR3 DNA: TGTGCCAGCACCGGAAGTGGCGGGAGCTCCTACGAGCAGTACTTC; CDR3 protein: CASTGSGGSSYEQYF
D gene: -; clone size: -; J gene: TRBJ2-2; V gene: TRBV4-1; CDR3 DNA: TGTGCCAGCAGCCCAAACCGTGCCGGGGAGCTGTTTTTT; CDR3 protein: CASSPNRAGELFF
D gene: -; clone size: -; J gene: TRBJ1-4; V gene: TRBV19; CDR3 DNA: TGTGCCAGTAGTATAATGGGGGCGCGGACAGAAAAACTGTTTTTT; CDR3 protein: CASSIMGARTEKLFF
D gene: -; clone size: few; J gene: TRBJ1-6; V gene: TRBV5-1; CDR3 DNA: TGCGCCAGCAGCTTGTCTAGGGACCACCCCCTCCACTTT; CDR3 protein: CASSLSRDHPLHF
D gene: -; clone size: -; J gene: TRBJ2-3; V gene: TRBV11-2; CDR3 DNA: TGTGCCAGCACCCTAACTCCAACGGAAGATACGCAGTATTTT; CDR3 protein: CASTLTPTEDTQYF
D gene: -; clone size: few; J gene: TRBJ2-3; V gene: TRBV24-1; CDR3 DNA: TGTGCCACCAGTGATTTAGGTAGCGGGACAGGGTACACAGATACGCAGTATTTT; CDR3 protein: CATSDLGSGTGYTDTQYF
D gene: -; clone size: few; J gene: TRBJ1-1; V gene: TRBV19; CDR3 DNA: TGTGCCAGTATCGAGTCCATCTTCGACACTGAAGCTTTCTTT; CDR3 protein: CASIESIFDTEAFF
D gene: TRBD1; clone size: few; J gene: TRBJ1-6; V gene: TRBV19; CDR3 DNA: TGTGCCAGTAGATGGGACAGTTATAATTCACCCCTCCACTTT; CDR3 protein: CASRWDSYNSPLHF
D gene: -; clone size: -; J gene: TRBJ2-5; V gene: TRBV25-1; CDR3 DNA: TGTGCCAGCAGTGAAAGCCTAATCGTAGAGACCCAGTACTTC; CDR3 protein: CASSESLIVETQYF
D gene: -; clone size: -; J gene: TRBJ2-7; V gene: TRBV15; CDR3 DNA: TGTGCCACCAGCAGAGTTTACAGATACGAGCAGTACTTC; CDR3 protein: CATSRVYRYEQYF